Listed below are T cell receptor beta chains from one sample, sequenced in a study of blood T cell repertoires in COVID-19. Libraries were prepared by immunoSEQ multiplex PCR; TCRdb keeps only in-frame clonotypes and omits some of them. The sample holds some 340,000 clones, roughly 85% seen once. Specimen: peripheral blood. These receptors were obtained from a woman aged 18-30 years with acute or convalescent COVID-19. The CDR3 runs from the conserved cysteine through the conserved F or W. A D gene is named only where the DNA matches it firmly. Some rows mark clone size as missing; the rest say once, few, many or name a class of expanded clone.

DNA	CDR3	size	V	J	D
TGTGCCTGGGATAGCGGCCTTAGCAATCAGCCCCAGCATTTT	CAWDSGLSNQPQHF	-	TRBV30	TRBJ1-5	-
TGTGCCAGCGGACAGGTATCGGGAGAGCAGTACTTC	CASGQVSGEQYF	-	TRBV28	TRBJ2-7	TRBD1
TGTGCCAGCAGTCGGACTAGCGGGGAGGCAGATACGCAGTATTTT	CASSRTSGEADTQYF	few	TRBV7-7	TRBJ2-3	TRBD2
TGTGCCAGCAGCGGAGTAGCAACTAATGAAAAACTGTTTTTT	CASSGVATNEKLFF	-	TRBV9	TRBJ1-4	-
TGTGCCAGCAGCTTGACTAGCGGGAGGAGTGTTACGCAGTATTTT	CASSLTSGRSVTQYF	-	TRBV7-3	TRBJ2-3	TRBD2
TGTGCCTGGTCCGGAGCCCTTAATGAAAAACTGTTTTTT	CAWSGALNEKLFF	once	TRBV30	TRBJ1-4	-
TGTGCCAGCAGCTTGGCTCTCCTAGCAATCACAGATACGCAGTATTTT	CASSLALLAITDTQYF	-	TRBV5-6	TRBJ2-3	-
TGTGCCAGCAGCTTCTGGTCGACAGGGGCCTCTGAGAAGCAGTACTTC	CASSFWSTGASEKQYF	-	TRBV7-2	TRBJ2-7	TRBD1
TGTGCCAGTAAGTGGCAGGGCAATTCACCCCTCCACTTT	CASKWQGNSPLHF	-	TRBV19	TRBJ1-6	-
TGTGCCAGCAGCGAACAGGGTGTAGCTGATCAGCCCCAGCATTTT	CASSEQGVADQPQHF	few	TRBV3-1/TRBV3-2	TRBJ1-5	-
TGTGCCAGCAGGCCTACAGGTCAATACTCCTACGAGCAGTACTTC	CASRPTGQYSYEQYF	once	TRBV6-5	TRBJ2-7	-
TGTGCCTGGAGTTGGACAGGGGGCGCCTCCTATAATTCACCCCTCCACTTT	CAWSWTGGASYNSPLHF	-	TRBV30	TRBJ1-6	TRBD1
TGTGCCAGCAGTTACAATCGGGGGGTCGAGCAGTACTTC	CASSYNRGVEQYF	-	TRBV6-5	TRBJ2-7	TRBD2
TGCGCCAGCAGCTTGATTTGCGGGGGGGCCTACGAGCAGTACTTC	CASSLICGGAYEQYF	-	TRBV5-1	TRBJ2-7	TRBD2
TGTGCCAGCAGCTTGAGGTTAGGTGAGCAGTTCTTC	CASSLRLGEQFF	-	TRBV7-9	TRBJ2-1	-
-	CASILGDRAYEQYF	few	TRBV5-8	TRBJ2-7	-
TGTGCCAGCAGCGGAGACAGGGCCTATGGCTACACCTTC	CASSGDRAYGYTF	once	TRBV9	TRBJ1-2	TRBD1
TGTGCCAATCCCACAGGGGGCCGCGGTCAGCCCCAGCATTTT	CANPTGGRGQPQHF	-	TRBV6-4	TRBJ1-5	TRBD1
TGCGCCAGCAGCCAGGGAGGGGTGAACTACGAGCAGTACTTC	CASSQGGVNYEQYF	-	TRBV4-1	TRBJ2-7	TRBD2
TGTGCCACCGCCCGGAGTGGCGCGGGGACGGATGAGCAGTTCTTC	CATARSGAGTDEQFF	-	TRBV6-4	TRBJ2-1	-
TGTGCCAGCAGTTTTGCTTCAGGGGGAGCGACAGATACGCAGTATTTT	CASSFASGGATDTQYF	-	TRBV28	TRBJ2-3	TRBD1
TGTGCCAGCAGCTTGGGGCAGGGGTCCAATCAGCCCCAGCATTTT	CASSLGQGSNQPQHF	-	TRBV5-5	TRBJ1-5	-
TGTGCTAGAGTCTCCGACAGGGGGAATGAAAAACTGTTTTTT	CARVSDRGNEKLFF	-	TRBV12-5	TRBJ1-4	TRBD1
TGTGCCAGCAGCTTGGAGGTGACAGGGGGGGAGACTGAAGCTTTCTTT	CASSLEVTGGETEAFF	-	TRBV5-5	TRBJ1-1	TRBD1
TGTGCCAGCAACAGGGAGAACACCATATATTTT	CASNRENTIYF	-	TRBV12-3/TRBV12-4	TRBJ1-3	-